The 25 T cell receptor beta chains given below trace back to one sample, sequenced in a study of radiotherapy plus CTLA-4 blockade in lung cancer. Sequencing used immunoSEQ multiplex PCR; TCRdb keeps in-frame clones, though not all of them. The table has about 78,000 clones, around 86% seen once. The specimen was peripheral blood, collected from a patient treated with radiotherapy plus ipilimumab. These receptor sequences come from a human donor with non-small cell lung cancer who had a partial response to radiotherapy plus ipilimumab.

CDR3 coding DNA: TGTGCCAGCAGCTTATATGTCCCCAGCTCCTACAATGAGCAGTTCTTC. Its protein is CASSLYVPSSYNEQFF. The chain is built from TRBV7-8 and TRBJ2-1; D gene unclear. CDR1 is SGHVS, CDR2 FQNEAQ, per germline. This CDR3 is built from 16 residues. The V and J ends lost 2 bases and 0 bases respectively, with 11 bases between them.

The chain recombines TRBV28 with TRBJ1-2; 11 nucleotides agree with TRBD1. This CDR3 contains 15 residues. Germline CDR1 MDHEN, CDR2 SYDVKM. V gave up 5 bases and J gave up 6 bases; unmatched junction bases: 8. CDR3 nucleotide sequence: TGTGCCAGCAGTCCCGCCCCGGACAGGGGGCATGGCTACACCTTC. Translation gives CASSPAPDRGHGYTF.

V gene TRBV5-1 combines with J gene TRBJ1-3; maybe TRBD1 (6 bases). Germline V gene data show CDR1 as SGHRS and CDR2 as YFSETQ. V dropped 4 bases and J dropped 3 bases, with 14 bases sitting between them. The length of the CDR3 is 15 residues. In DNA, the CDR3 is TGCGCCAGCAGCGAAAAGACAGGCAGTGGAAACACCATATATTTT. Translation: CASSEKTGSGNTIYF.

This chain joins TRBV7-2 and TRBJ2-3; TRBD2 aligns across 12 bases. Per germline, CDR1 SGHTA and CDR2 FQGNSA. The CDR3 has 15 amino acids. With 5 bases clipped from V and 4 bases from J, the junction kept 4 bases outside the gene matches. The CDR3 DNA follows: TGTGCCAGCAGCGCGGGACTAGCGGGCGCAGATACGCAGTATTTT. Its protein is CASSAGLAGADTQYF.

The chain links TRBV30 to TRBJ1-5; 7 nucleotides align to TRBD1. V was clipped by 5 bases and J by 1 base; unmatched bases: 2. The germline V gene encodes CDR1 GTSNPN and CDR2 SVGIG (reference sequence). This CDR3 region has 13 residues. The CDR3: CAWGTESNQPQHF. The CDR3 DNA reads as TGTGCCTGGGGGACAGAGAGCAATCAGCCCCAGCATTTT.

V usage is TRBV19 and J usage is TRBJ1-5; TRBD1 aligns across 7 bases. V was clipped by 7 bases and J by 7 bases; unmatched bases: 4. CDR1 LNHDA and CDR2 SQIVND come from the germline V gene (reference sequence). The CDR3 loop spans 12 amino acids. The CDR3 DNA reads as TGTGCCAGTAACACAGGGGCCCAGCCCCAGCATTTT. The encoded protein is CASNTGAQPQHF. The full variable domain, rest sourced from reference TRBV19 and TRBJ1-5, is DGGITQSPKYLFRKEGQNVTLSCEQNLNHDAMYWYRQDPGQGLRLIYYSQIVNDFQKGDIAEGYSVSREKKESFPLTVTSAQKNPTAFYLCASNTGAQPQHFGDGTRLSIL.

With respect to this clone: The sample has other DNA sequences that encode this CDR3 too. J is TRBJ2-7 and V is TRBV28, with 7 positions matching TRBD1. Germline V gives CDR1 MDHEN, CDR2 SYDVKM. The CDR3 sequence is 13 residues long. Trimming cost V 3 bases and J 3 bases; bases outside gene matches: 2. The CDR3 sequence: CASSFRDSYEQYV. The CDR3 DNA follows: TGTGCCAGCAGTTTCCGGGACAGCTACGAGCAGTACGTC.

The V gene is TRBV29-1, the J gene TRBJ1-5; weak D call: TRBD1 (6 bases). CDR3 size: 13 residues. V was cut by 5 bases and J by 3 bases, with 11 bases left in between. Germline V gene sequence: CDR1 SQVTM, CDR2 ANQGSEA. CDR3 in amino acids: CSVRGQHNQPQHF. CDR3 bases: TGCAGCGTTCGCGGACAGCACAATCAGCCCCAGCATTTT.

For the CDR3, the DNA is TGTGCCAGCTCAATTCAATCGGGTTATCTCGGGGGCACTGAAGCTTTCTTT. Translating it yields CASSIQSGYLGGTEAFF. The chain employs TRBV28 and TRBJ1-1, with a tentative D call TRBD1 (5 bases). Trimming shortened V by 8 bases and J by 4 bases, and 26 bases separated the two germline ends. Per the germline V gene, CDR1 is MDHEN and CDR2 is SYDVKM. This CDR3 is 17 amino acids long.

The CDR3 DNA follows: TGTGCCAGCAGCCAGTGGACAGGGGACGGCTACACCTTC. Translating gives CASSQWTGDGYTF. The chain combines TRBV7-2 with TRBJ1-2; 9 nucleotides agree with TRBD1. V dropped 5 bases and J dropped 8; count of bases not matched to a gene: 6. The CDR3 totals 13 residues. Germline V gene lookup returns CDR1 SGHTA and CDR2 FQGNSA. The full variable domain, in which reference TRBV7-2 and TRBJ1-2 provide the parts outside the CDR3, is GAGVSQSPSNKVTEKGKDVELRCDPISGHTALYWYRQSLGQGLEFLIYFQGNSAPDKSGLPSDRFSAERTGGSVSTLTIQRTQQEDSAVYLCASSQWTGDGYTFGSGTRLTVV.

The chain employs TRBV30 and TRBJ2-3, with TRBD2 identical over 11 bases. CDR3 length equals 16 residues. J was trimmed by 2 bases and V by 1 base; bases with no gene match: 5. Germline V gene sequence: CDR1 GTSNPN, CDR2 SVGIG (reference sequence). CDR3 DNA sequence: TGTGCCTGGAGTGCGGGACTAGCGGTTCACACAGATACGCAGTATTTT. Its translation is CAWSAGLAVHTDTQYF.

The J gene is TRBJ2-3, the V gene TRBV7-9, with a weak D call TRBD2 (6 bases). Germline CDR1 and CDR2: SEHNR and FQNEAQ (reference sequence). V was trimmed by 7 bases and J by 5 bases, leaving 19 bases between them. This CDR3 contains 15 residues. CDR3 protein: CASTLRAGSVDTQYF. In DNA, the CDR3 is TGTGCCAGCACATTACGGGCGGGATCGGTAGATACGCAGTATTTT.

V and J are TRBV19 and TRBJ2-2; D uncertain. Trimming removed 5 bases from V and 0 bases from J, with 10 bases in between. The V gene's germline CDR1 is LNHDA and CDR2 SQIVND (reference sequence). This CDR3 has 15 amino acids. The CDR3, as DNA: TGTGCCAGTAGTTCCAGAGGCGCGAACACCGGGGAGCTGTTTTTT. Protein product: CASSSRGANTGELFF.

The chain combines TRBV28 with TRBJ2-5; TRBD1 matches at 8 bases. Trimming removed 6 bases from V and 1 base from J; junction bases left unmatched: 7. Germline V gives CDR1 MDHEN, CDR2 SYDVKM. The CDR3 has 15 residues. CDR3 bases: TGTGCCAGCAGACGAGCGGACAGGGCCCAAGAGACCCAGTACTTC. This translates into CASRRADRAQETQYF.

The chain joins TRBV19 to TRBJ2-5, with 11 bases matching TRBD2. The ends lost 3 bases at V and 2 bases at J; junction bases unmatched: 5. Germline V gene data show CDR1 as LNHDA and CDR2 as SQIVND (reference sequence). The CDR3 extends over 16 amino acids. The CDR3 sequence is CASSMGLAGGQETQYF. The DNA for the CDR3 is TGTGCCAGTAGTATGGGCCTAGCGGGAGGACAAGAGACCCAGTACTTC.

V usage is TRBV5-1 and J usage is TRBJ1-3; D not resolved. CDR1 SGHRS and CDR2 YFSETQ come from the germline V gene. The CDR3 has 15 residues. The V and J ends lost 1 base and 4 bases respectively, with 12 bases between them. The CDR3 bases are TGCGCCAGCAGCTTGTTTGGGCCGGGAGGAAACACCATATATTTT. Residues: CASSLFGPGGNTIYF.

The gene calls are TRBV30 and TRBJ1-2, with a possible D match to TRBD1 (5 bases). This CDR3 is built from 16 residues. V was shortened by 2 bases and J by 2 bases, with 18 bases between the two germline ends. Germline V gene data show CDR1 as GTSNPN and CDR2 as SVGIG (reference sequence). CDR3 region: CAWSPNAGLWNYGYTF. The CDR3 coding sequence is TGTGCCTGGAGTCCCAACGCGGGGCTTTGGAACTATGGCTACACCTTC.

The gene calls are TRBV19 and TRBJ2-1; 13 nucleotides match TRBD2. The junction had 9 bases not matched to a gene; V was cut back by 4 bases and J by 9 bases. The CDR3 runs 16 residues. Per the germline V gene, CDR1 is LNHDA and CDR2 is SQIVND (reference sequence). The CDR3 sequence: CASSTTTSGREGEQFF. The CDR3 DNA reads as TGTGCCAGTAGTACAACAACTAGCGGGAGGGAGGGTGAGCAGTTCTTC.

The genes are TRBV5-1 and TRBJ2-1, with TRBD1 as a possible D gene (6 bases). V lost 4 bases to trimming and J lost 5 bases, with 16 bases between them. CDR3 size: 15 residues. CDR1 and CDR2 from the germline V gene are SGHRS and YFSETQ. The CDR3 sequence: CASSPSSTGNNEQFF. In DNA, the CDR3 is TGCGCCAGCAGCCCCTCTTCGACAGGTAACAATGAGCAGTTCTTC.

The chain joins TRBV5-4 to TRBJ1-6; 9 bases match TRBD1. The CDR3 runs 18 residues. V gave up 0 bases and J gave up 9 bases; unmatched junction bases: 13. The germline gives CDR1 SGHNT, CDR2 YYREEE (reference sequence). The chain's CDR3 is CASSLVFSGTGRSSPLHF. The DNA of the CDR3 is TGTGCCAGCAGCTTGGTTTTTTCGGGGACAGGGAGAAGTTCACCCCTCCACTTT.

This clone was recorded once. The chain has TRBV28 and TRBJ1-5, with D perhaps matching TRBD1 (6 bases). Trimming took 10 bases from V and 0 from J, leaving 19 bases between them. The CDR3 runs to 16 residues. Germline loops: CDR1 MDHEN, CDR2 SYDVKM. The CDR3 is CATKEGRQVSNQPQHF. DNA for the CDR3: TGTGCCACCAAAGAGGGGCGACAGGTTAGCAATCAGCCCCAGCATTTT.

V and J are TRBV10-3 and TRBJ2-3, with D maybe TRBD2 (6 bases). The V gene's germline CDR1 is ENHRY and CDR2 SYGVKD. The CDR3 has 13 residues. The ends were cut back, 8 bases at V and 2 bases at J, with 11 bases in the middle. The CDR3 region is CAIGEDITDTQYF. CDR3 bases: TGTGCCATCGGGGAGGACATCACAGATACGCAGTATTTT.

This sequence joins TRBV28 and TRBJ1-3, with no clear D. CDR1 is MDHEN and CDR2 is SYDVKM in the germline V gene. V gave up 5 bases and J gave up 6 bases, with 29 bases separating them. The CDR3 covers 19 residues. CDR3 bases: TGTGCCAGCAGTCGCCGACTACCCCCGACCGGGCGGCGGACAAACACCATATATTTT. Amino acids: CASSRRLPPTGRRTNTIYF.

The J gene is TRBJ1-1, the V gene TRBV9; 7 bases are shared with TRBD1. Unmatched junction bases numbered 4, after V lost 3 bases and J lost 2 bases. CDR3 length: 14 residues. Looked up from germline, CDR1 is SGDLS and CDR2 is YYNGEE. The CDR3 loop reads CASSARTGNTEAFF. DNA of the CDR3: TGTGCCAGCAGCGCTAGGACAGGAAACACTGAAGCTTTCTTT.

This clone was counted only a few times. The V gene is TRBV14, the J gene TRBJ2-2; 7 bases map to TRBD2. Unmatched junction bases numbered 15, after V lost 4 bases and J lost 4 bases. This CDR3 region has 18 residues. Per the germline V gene, CDR1 is SGHDN and CDR2 is FVKESK. The CDR3 loop reads CASSLRGLEPWGTGELFF. CDR3 DNA sequence: TGTGCCAGCAGCCTCCGTGGACTAGAACCTTGGGGCACCGGGGAGCTGTTTTTT. The complete variable domain, with remaining parts taken from reference TRBV14 and TRBJ2-2, reads EAGVTQFPSHSVIEKGQTVTLRCDPISGHDNLYWYRRVMGKEIKFLLHFVKESKQDESGMPNNRFLAERTGGTYSTLKVQPAELEDSGVYFCASSLRGLEPWGTGELFFGEGSRLTVL.